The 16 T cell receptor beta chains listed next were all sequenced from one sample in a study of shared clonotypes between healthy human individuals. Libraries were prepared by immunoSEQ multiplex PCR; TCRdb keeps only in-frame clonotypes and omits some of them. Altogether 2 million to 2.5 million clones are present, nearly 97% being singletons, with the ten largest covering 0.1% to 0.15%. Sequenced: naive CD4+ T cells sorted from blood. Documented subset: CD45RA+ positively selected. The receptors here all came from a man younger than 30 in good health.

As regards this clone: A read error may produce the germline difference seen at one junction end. The CDR3: CASSSGQLSGANILTF. The CDR3 DNA follows: TGCGCCAGCAGCTCGGGACAGCTCTCTGGGGCCAACATCCTGACTTTC. The V and J genes are TRBV5-1 and TRBJ2-6; the match to TRBD1 covers 7 bases. Germline CDR1 SGHRS, CDR2 YFSETQ. CDR3 length: 16 residues.

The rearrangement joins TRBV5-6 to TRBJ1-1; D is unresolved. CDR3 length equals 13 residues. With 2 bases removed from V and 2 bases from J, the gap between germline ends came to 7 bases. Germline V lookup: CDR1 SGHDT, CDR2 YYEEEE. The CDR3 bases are TGTGCCAGCAGCTTCTCTTATAACACTGAAGCTTTCTTT. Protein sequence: CASSFSYNTEAFF.

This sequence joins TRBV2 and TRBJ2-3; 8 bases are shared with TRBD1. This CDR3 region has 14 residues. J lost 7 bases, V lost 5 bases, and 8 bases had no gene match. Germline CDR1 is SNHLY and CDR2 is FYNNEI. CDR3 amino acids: CASSSRTGQNTQYF. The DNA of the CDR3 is TGTGCCAGCAGTTCCCGGACAGGGCAAAATACGCAGTATTTT.

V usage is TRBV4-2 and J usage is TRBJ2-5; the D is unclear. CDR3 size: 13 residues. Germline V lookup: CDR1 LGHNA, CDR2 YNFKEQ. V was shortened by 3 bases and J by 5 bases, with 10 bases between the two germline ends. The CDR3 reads CASSQELWETQYF. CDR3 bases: TGTGCCAGCAGCCAGGAGCTGTGGGAGACCCAGTACTTC.

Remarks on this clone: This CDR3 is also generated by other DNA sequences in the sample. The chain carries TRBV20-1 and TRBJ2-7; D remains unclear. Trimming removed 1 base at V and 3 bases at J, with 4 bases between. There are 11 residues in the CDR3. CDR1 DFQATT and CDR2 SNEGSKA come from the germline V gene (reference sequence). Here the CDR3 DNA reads TGCAGTGCTAGAGCGAGCTACGAGCAGTACTTC. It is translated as CSARASYEQYF.

CDR3 DNA sequence: TGTGCCTGGTCCAGACAGGGGGGCTATGGCTACACCTTC. Amino acid sequence: CAWSRQGGYGYTF. The gene calls are TRBV30 and TRBJ1-2; TRBD1 agrees at 9 bases. The CDR3 spans 13 residues. Per germline, CDR1 GTSNPN and CDR2 SVGIG (reference sequence). V was clipped by 5 bases and J by 4 bases; unmatched bases: 5.

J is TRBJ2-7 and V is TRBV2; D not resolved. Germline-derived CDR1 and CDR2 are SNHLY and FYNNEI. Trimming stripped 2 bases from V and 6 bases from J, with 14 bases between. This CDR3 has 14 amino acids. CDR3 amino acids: CASSERNRWGEQYF. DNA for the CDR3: TGTGCCAGCAGTGAAAGGAATCGGTGGGGCGAGCAGTACTTC.

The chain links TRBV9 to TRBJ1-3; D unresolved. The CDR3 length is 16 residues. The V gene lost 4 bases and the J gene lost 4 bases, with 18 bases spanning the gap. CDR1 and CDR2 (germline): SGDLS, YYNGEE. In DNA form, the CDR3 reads TGTGCCAGCAGCCCCTGGACCGAAGGAGGAGGAAACACCATATATTTT. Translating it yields CASSPWTEGGGNTIYF.

DNA of the CDR3: TGTGCCAGCAGCTTAGCGTTACTAGAAGCCCGCTACGAGCAGTACTTC. Translated: CASSLALLEARYEQYF. This chain joins TRBV7-2 and TRBJ2-7; a weak D match, TRBD2 (5 bases). With 0 bases removed from V and 3 bases from J, the gap between germline ends came to 15 bases. The CDR3 has 16 residues. Germline V CDR1 and CDR2: SGHTA, FQGNSA.

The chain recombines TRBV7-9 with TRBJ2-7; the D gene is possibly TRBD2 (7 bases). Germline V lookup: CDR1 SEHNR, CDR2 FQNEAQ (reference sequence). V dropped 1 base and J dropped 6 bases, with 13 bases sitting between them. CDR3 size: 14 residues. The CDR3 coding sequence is TGTGCCAGCAGCTTAGGTGGGGGGGCGCCCGAGCAGTACTTC. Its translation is CASSLGGGAPEQYF.

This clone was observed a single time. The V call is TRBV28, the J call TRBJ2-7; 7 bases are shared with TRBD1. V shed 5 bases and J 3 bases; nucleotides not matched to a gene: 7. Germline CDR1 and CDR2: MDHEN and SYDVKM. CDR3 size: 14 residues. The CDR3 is CASSTGTAIYEQYF. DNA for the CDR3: TGTGCCAGCAGTACCGGGACAGCGATCTACGAGCAGTACTTC.

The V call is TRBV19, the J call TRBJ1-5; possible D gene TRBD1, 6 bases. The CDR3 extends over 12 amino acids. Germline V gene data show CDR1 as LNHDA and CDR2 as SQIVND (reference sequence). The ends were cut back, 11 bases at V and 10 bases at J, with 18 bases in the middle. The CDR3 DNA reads TGTGCCTCCTCCCCCCAGGGGCCCCCCCAGCATTTT. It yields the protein CASSPQGPPQHF.

In DNA, the CDR3 is TGTGCCTGGAGGTTCCCACGGACAGGGAACACTGAAGCTTTCTTT. This encodes CAWRFPRTGNTEAFF. V is TRBV30 and J is TRBJ1-1; 7 positions agree with TRBD1. The V and J ends lost 3 bases and 1 base, in that order; junction bases with no gene match: 8. This CDR3 region has 15 residues. Germline V gives CDR1 GTSNPN, CDR2 SVGIG (reference sequence).

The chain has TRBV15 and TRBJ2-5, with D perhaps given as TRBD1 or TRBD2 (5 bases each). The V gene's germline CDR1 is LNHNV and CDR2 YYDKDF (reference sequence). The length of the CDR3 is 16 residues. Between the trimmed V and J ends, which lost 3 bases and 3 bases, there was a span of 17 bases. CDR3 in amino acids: CATSSGWDGGEETQYF. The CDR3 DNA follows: TGTGCCACCAGCAGCGGCTGGGACGGAGGAGAAGAGACCCAGTACTTC.

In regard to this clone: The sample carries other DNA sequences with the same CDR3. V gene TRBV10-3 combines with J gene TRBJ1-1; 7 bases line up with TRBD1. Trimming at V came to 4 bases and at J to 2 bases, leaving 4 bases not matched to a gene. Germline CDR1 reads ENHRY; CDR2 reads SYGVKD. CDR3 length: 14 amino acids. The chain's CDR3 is CAISVDRVNTEAFF. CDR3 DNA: TGTGCCATCAGTGTCGACAGGGTCAACACTGAAGCTTTCTTT.

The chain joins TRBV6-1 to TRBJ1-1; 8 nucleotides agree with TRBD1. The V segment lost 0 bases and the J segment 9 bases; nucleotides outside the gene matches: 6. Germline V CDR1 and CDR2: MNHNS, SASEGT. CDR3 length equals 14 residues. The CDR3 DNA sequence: TGTGCCAGCAGTGAAGCGCGGGACAGGCTGAAAGCTTTCTTT. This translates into CASSEARDRLKAFF.